One and the same sample provided the 25 T cell receptor beta chains below, sequenced in a study of tumor and adjacent non-tumor tissue in lung cancer. A modified ARM-PCR protocol with three rounds of nested PCR amplified TCRbeta. Using its own MiXCR run on the multiplex PCR reads, TCRdb lists one record per CDR3 protein. The table lists around 76,000 distinct CDR3 sequences, 76% of them singletons. RNA was extracted from bulk tissue without any cell sorting. More than 3 cm separated this lung sample from the edge of the tumor. Sample: distant non-tumor lung tissue. These receptors were collected from a man aged 65 to 79 with non-small cell lung cancer.

The table lists this clonotype with a few counts. A much larger clone lies one base from this, so it may be a read error. The CDR3 end shows no conserved phenylalanine or tryptophan, and so a read error is likely. The rearrangement links TRBV4-3 to TRBJ1-4, with a tentative D call TRBD1 (6 bases). CDR1 LGHNA and CDR2 YSLEER come from the germline V gene. V dropped 3 bases and J dropped 7 bases, with 18 bases sitting between them. CDR3 length: 16 residues. CDR3 bases: TGCGCCAGCAGCCAGGCAACAGGGCGGCGGACTGAAAAACTGTTTCTT. This codes for CASSQATGRRTEKLFL.

The rearrangement uses TRBV4-3 and TRBJ2-7; the D gene is possibly TRBD1 (5 bases). The CDR3 runs 15 residues. Germline-derived CDR1 and CDR2 are LGHNA and YSLEER. The V gene lost 6 bases and the J gene lost 10 bases, with 25 bases spanning the gap. This CDR3 is CASSHTTKGFHYQYF. The CDR3 DNA follows: TGCGCCAGCAGTCACACCACCAAGGGGTTCCACTATCAGTACTTC.

Worth noting for this clonotype: Its ends do not fully match the called genes, so a read error is possible. V is TRBV10-3 and J is TRBJ2-7, with D possibly matching TRBD2 (6 bases). Germline lookup yields CDR1 ENHRY and CDR2 SYGVKD. This CDR3 region has 14 residues. CDR3 in amino acids: CAINEKMGGYEQCF. CDR3 nucleotide sequence: TGTGCCATCAATGAGAAGATGGGAGGCTACGAGCAGTGCTTC.

Only one count was recorded for this clonotype. The genes are TRBV29-1 and TRBJ2-7; TRBD2 matches at 10 bases. Trimming took 6 bases from V and 7 from J; bases not matched to a gene: 9. CDR1 is SQVTM and CDR2 is ANQGSEA in the germline V gene. This CDR3 has 13 residues. The CDR3, as DNA: TGCAGCGTCAGGACTAGCGGAGCCGTGGAGCAGTACTTC. Amino acids: CSVRTSGAVEQYF.

Concerning this clonotype itself: Relative to the germline gene, one junction end is altered; a read error may explain this. The chain recombines TRBV4-1 with TRBJ2-7; D is unresolved. Gene TRBJ2-1 matches the end of the DNA better, so the J call may be wrong. CDR3 length: 16 residues. CDR1 is MGHRA and CDR2 is YSYEKL in the germline V gene. For the CDR3, the DNA is TGCGCCAACAGCCCAGGTCCCTTCGGAGATTCAGACGAGCAGTTCTTC. Its protein is CANSPGPFGDSDEQFF.

To note about this clonotype: With a much larger clone just one base away, this may be a read error. This chain links TRBV5-5 with TRBJ2-2; D is ambiguous. The CDR3 is 12 amino acids. Germline V gives CDR1 SGHKS, CDR2 YYEKEE (reference sequence). Trimming cost V 2 bases and J 6 bases, with 5 bases left between them. CDR3 residues: CASSLGSGELFF. The CDR3 DNA is TGTGCCAGCAGCTTAGGGTCCGGGGAGCTGTTTTTT.

A note on this clonotype: The junction differs from germline at one of its ends, possibly a read error. This rearrangement joins TRBV7-9 to TRBJ2-3; tentatively, D is TRBD2 (5 bases). The CDR3 length is 12 residues. Germline V lookup: CDR1 SEHNR, CDR2 FQNEAQ (reference sequence). CDR3 sequence reads: CTSGSPRDTQYF. The CDR3 DNA reads TGTACCAGCGGTTCCCCCCGTGATACGCAGTATTTT.

Concerning this clonotype itself: A much larger clone lies a single base off, so this may be a read error. This likely comes from a read error, as the CDR3 has no conserved phenylalanine or tryptophan at its end. The chain employs TRBV10-2 and TRBJ1-2; 7 bases are a match to TRBD1. Looked up from germline, CDR1 is WSHSY and CDR2 is SAAADI. V lost 6 bases, J lost 4 bases, and 8 bases stayed unmatched. This CDR3 comprises 14 residues. The CDR3 coding sequence is TGCGCCAGCAGCAAGGGACAGATAGTCTATGGCTACACCTCC. Encoded protein: CASSKGQIVYGYTS.

This clonotype was recorded once. Mismatch with germline at one junction end may stem from a read error. The rearrangement links TRBV5-6 to TRBJ1-2; D may be TRBD1 (5 bases). Germline V gives CDR1 SGHDT, CDR2 YYEEEE. The CDR3 spans 12 residues. In nucleotides, the CDR3 is TGTACCAGCAGCTTGGGGGACTATGGCTACCCCTTC. Its protein product is CTSSLGDYGYPF.

This clonotype has more than one count but fewer than ten. A single base separates this from a much larger clone, so it may be a read error. This chain connects TRBV12-3 or TRBV12-4 to TRBJ1-3, with a weak D call TRBD1 (6 bases). The length of the CDR3 is 14 residues. CDR3 sequence: CASSFGGGGNIIYF. CDR3 bases: TGTGCCAGCAGTTTTGGAGGGGGTGGAAACATCATATATTTT.

To note about this clonotype: A much bigger clone sits one base away, suggesting this may be a read error. The J gene is TRBJ1-6, the V gene TRBV6-1; D is uncertain. The CDR3 is 20 residues long. Germline V CDR1 and CDR2: MNHNS, SASEGT. CDR3 in amino acids: CASSDSSVRIGSSYNSPLNF. CDR3 in DNA: TGTGCCAGCAGTGACAGTTCAGTGAGAATCGGTAGCTCCTATAATTCACCCCTCAACTTT.

Points on this clonotype: One junction end disagrees with the germline gene, perhaps due to a read error. The chain is built from TRBV10-3 and TRBJ1-1; D perhaps matches TRBD1 (6 bases). This CDR3 has 14 amino acids. CDR1 and CDR2 from the germline V gene are ENHRY and SYGVKD. CDR3 sequence: CAISKAGARAEAFF. CDR3 nucleotide sequence: TGTGCCATCAGTAAGGCAGGGGCAAGGGCTGAGGCTTTCTTT.

Comment on this clonotype: One end of the junction varies from germline; a read error may be responsible. The chain carries TRBV11-1 and TRBJ2-5; TRBD2 is a possible D gene (5 bases). Germline V gene data show CDR1 as SGHAT and CDR2 as FQDESV (reference sequence). This CDR3 is built from 14 residues. CDR3 in amino acids: CANSLWQRPETQYF. The CDR3 nucleotides are TGTGCCAACAGCTTGTGGCAGCGGCCGGAGACCCAGTACTTC.

A note on this clonotype: A read error may account for a junction end that differs from germline. The CDR3 here is CASSLDCSPLHF. CDR3 bases: TGTGCCAGCAGCTTGGATTGTTCACCCCTCCATTTT. The J gene is TRBJ1-6, the V gene TRBV11-1, with unresolved D. There are 12 residues in the CDR3. Germline-derived CDR1 and CDR2 are SGHAT and FQDESV (reference sequence).

J is TRBJ1-2 and V is TRBV29-1; D remains ambiguous. Trimming removed 5 bases from V and 10 bases from J, with 29 bases in between. There are 16 residues in the CDR3. CDR1 and CDR2 from the germline V gene are SQVTM and ANQGSEA. CDR3 DNA sequence: TGCAGCGTTTTCCCCTTTCAATCCTCGGGAGAAGATGCCTACACCTTC. Encoded protein: CSVFPFQSSGEDAYTF.

To note about this clonotype: At one end the junction does not follow the germline gene, possibly because of a read error. The V and J genes are TRBV5-5 and TRBJ1-1; D call uncertain. Germline CDR1 is SGHKS and CDR2 is YYEKEE (reference sequence). The CDR3 runs 14 residues. The CDR3 spells CASSSFMVNTEAIF. In nucleotides, the CDR3 is TGTGCCAGCAGCTCTTTTATGGTGAACACTGAAGCTATCTTT.

As for this clonotype: A junction end diverges from the germline sequence, so it may reflect a read error. The chain couples TRBV4-2 to TRBJ2-2, with D maybe TRBD2 (5 bases). CDR1 LGHNA and CDR2 YNFKEQ come from the germline V gene. There are 16 residues in the CDR3. In nucleotides, the CDR3 is TGTGTCAGCAGCCAAGGCCCAGTGGGAGTCACCGGGGAGCTGTTTTTT. It yields the protein CVSSQGPVGVTGELFF.

Regarding this clonotype: An end of the junction does not agree with germline; a read error may underlie this. The chain combines TRBV7-8 with TRBJ2-3; unclear D gene. CDR1 SGHVS and CDR2 FQNEAQ come from the germline V gene. The CDR3 sequence is 15 residues long. The CDR3 sequence: CASSLGSRPTDTHYF. CDR3 DNA: TGTGCCAGCAGCTTAGGCAGCCGCCCAACAGATACGCACTATTTT.

In regard to this clonotype: The junction differs from germline at one of its ends, possibly a read error. The J gene is TRBJ2-3, the V gene TRBV11-2, with D perhaps matching TRBD2 (6 bases). CDR3 size: 17 residues. Germline V CDR1 and CDR2: SGHAT, FQNNGV. The CDR3 is CDSSLDLSGGLGDTYYF. The DNA for the CDR3 is TGTGACAGCAGCTTAGACCTTAGCGGCGGGCTTGGGGATACGTATTATTTT.

On this clonotype: An end of the junction does not agree with germline; a read error may underlie this. This sequence joins TRBV11-2 and TRBJ2-3; TRBD1 might be the D (5 bases). Germline-derived CDR1 and CDR2 are SGHAT and FQNNGV. The CDR3 spans 14 residues. The chain's CDR3 is CASSSTWGSDTRYF. In nucleotides, the CDR3 is TGTGCCAGCAGCTCGACATGGGGCTCGGATACGCGGTATTTT.

The chain couples TRBV4-1 to TRBJ2-1, with TRBD2 as a possible D gene (6 bases). V lost 0 bases and J 5 bases, leaving 17 bases between the germline ends. The germline V gene has CDR1 MGHRA and CDR2 YSYEKL. There are 17 residues in the CDR3. CDR3 region: CASSQDKLAANNNEQFF. DNA for the CDR3: TGCGCCAGCAGCCAAGATAAATTAGCGGCTAACAACAATGAGCAGTTCTTC.

V and J are TRBV5-4 and TRBJ2-7; maybe TRBD1 (6 bases). V lost 9 bases, J lost 3 bases, and 16 bases lay in between. CDR1 is SGHNT, CDR2 YYREEE, per germline (reference sequence). The CDR3 extends over 13 amino acids. CDR3 loop: CATSRYRDYEQYF. The CDR3 DNA reads TGTGCCACCTCGCGGTACAGGGACTACGAGCAGTACTTC.

Worth noting for this clonotype: Germline and junction disagree at one end, which may indicate a read error. The chain has TRBV4-2 and TRBJ1-4, with D perhaps TRBD1 (5 bases). The germline gives CDR1 LGHNA, CDR2 YNFKEQ. The CDR3 has 17 amino acids. CDR3 bases: TGTGCCAGCAGTCACGTAGCGTTGGGGGTAGCTAATGATAAACTGTTTTTT. Residues: CASSHVALGVANDKLFF.

This clonotype was found a few times. Germline is not matched at one junction end, which may reflect a read error. The rearrangement uses TRBV28 and TRBJ2-3, with 10 bases aligning to TRBD2. Germline loops: CDR1 MDHEN, CDR2 SYDVKM. The CDR3 is 18 amino acids. This CDR3 reads CASSFWRRLAGGTDTQYF. The DNA for the CDR3 is TGTGCCAGTAGTTTCTGGCGGCGGCTAGCGGGGGGCACAGATACGCAGTATTTT.

This clonotype has only a few counts. A much larger clone lies a single base off, so this may be a read error. The genes are TRBV29-1 and TRBJ2-7; no reliable D call. Germline values: CDR1 SQVTM, CDR2 ANQGSEA. This CDR3 is built from 12 residues. Trimming took off 8 bases at V and 2 bases at J, with 13 bases between the two ends. The CDR3 DNA reads as TGCAGCATTGGAAGCGTGCCCTACGAGCAGTACTTC. The encoded protein is CSIGSVPYEQYF.